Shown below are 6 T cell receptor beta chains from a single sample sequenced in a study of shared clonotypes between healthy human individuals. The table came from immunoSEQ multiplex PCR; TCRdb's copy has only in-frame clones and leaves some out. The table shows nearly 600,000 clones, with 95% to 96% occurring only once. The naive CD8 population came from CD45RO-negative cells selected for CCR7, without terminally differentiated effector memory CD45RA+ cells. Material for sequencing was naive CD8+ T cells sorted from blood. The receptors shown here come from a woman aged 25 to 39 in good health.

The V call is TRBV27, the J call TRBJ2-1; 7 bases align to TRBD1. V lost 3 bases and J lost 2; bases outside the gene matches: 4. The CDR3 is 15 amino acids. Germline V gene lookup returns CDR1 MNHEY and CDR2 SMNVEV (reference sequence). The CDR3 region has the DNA TGTGCCAGCAGTTTTAGTCAGGGGGCCTACAATGAGCAGTTCTTC. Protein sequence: CASSFSQGAYNEQFF.

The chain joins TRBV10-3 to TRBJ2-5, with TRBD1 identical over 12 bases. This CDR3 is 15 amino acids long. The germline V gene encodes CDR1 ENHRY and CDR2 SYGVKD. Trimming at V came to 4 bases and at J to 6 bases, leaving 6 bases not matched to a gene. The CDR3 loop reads CAISGWDRGRQTQYF. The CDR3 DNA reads TGTGCCATCAGTGGATGGGACAGGGGGCGACAGACCCAGTACTTC.

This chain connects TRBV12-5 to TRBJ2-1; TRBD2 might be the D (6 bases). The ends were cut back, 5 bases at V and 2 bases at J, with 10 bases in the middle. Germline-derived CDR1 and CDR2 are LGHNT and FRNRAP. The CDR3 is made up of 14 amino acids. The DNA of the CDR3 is TGTGCTAGTGGTAGTAGCGGTCCCTACAATGAGCAGTTCTTC. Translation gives CASGSSGPYNEQFF.

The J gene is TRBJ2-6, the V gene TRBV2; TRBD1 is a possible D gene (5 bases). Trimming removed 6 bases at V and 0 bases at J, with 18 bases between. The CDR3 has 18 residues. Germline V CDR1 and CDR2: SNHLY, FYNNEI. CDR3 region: CASRVGHLLSSGANVLTF. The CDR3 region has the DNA TGTGCCAGCAGGGTCGGACACCTATTAAGCTCTGGGGCCAACGTCCTGACTTTC.

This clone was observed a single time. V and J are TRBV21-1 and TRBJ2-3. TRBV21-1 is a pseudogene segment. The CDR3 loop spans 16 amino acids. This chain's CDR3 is CAARREGRGGTDTQYF. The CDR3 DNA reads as TGTGCCGCCCGAAGAGAGGGGCGAGGTGGCACAGATACGCAGTATTTT.

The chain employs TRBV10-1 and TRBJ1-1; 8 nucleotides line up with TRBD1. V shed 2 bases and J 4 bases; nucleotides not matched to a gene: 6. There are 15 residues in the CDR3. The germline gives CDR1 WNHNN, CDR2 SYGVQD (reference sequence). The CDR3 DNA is TGCGCCAGCAGTGAGGGTTCACAGGGGGTCACTGAAGCTTTCTTT. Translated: CASSEGSQGVTEAFF.